The sequence of this T cell receptor (beta chain) was determined in a study of blood T cell repertoires in COVID-19. Background on the study: Specimens from acute and convalescent COVID-19 originated in the United States, Italy and Spain. Nucleic acid was either cDNA or gDNA, and it came from T cells, B-cell-depleted T cells, or PBMCs.

This clone occurred once. As handled by the study authors: Reference gene primer amplification gave estimated nucleated cell counts. The table came from immunoSEQ multiplex PCR; TCRdb's copy has only in-frame clones and leaves some out. The V and J calls and clone size were taken over from that table, and D and trimming were inferred from the DNA. This table holds about 140,000 clones, 80% found once. V lost 0 bases to trimming and J lost 4 bases; unmatched junction nucleotides: 2. Germline assignment: CDR1 GTSNPN and CDR2 SVGIG (reference sequence). The CDR3 runs to 14 residues. The clonotype originates from a man in his 70s who had recovered from COVID-19. V is TRBV30 and J is TRBJ1-5, with TRBD1 matching over 8 bases. Source material: peripheral blood. The CDR3 region has the DNA TGTGCCTGGAGTGTACGGACAGGGAATCAGCCCCAGCATTTT. It yields the protein CAWSVRTGNQPQHF.